The sequence of this TCR beta chain was determined in a study of blood T cell repertoires in COVID-19. Profiled with immunoSEQ multiplex PCR; TCRdb holds only in-frame clones, not every one. The sample comprises about 42,000 clones, 70% to 90% of which are singletons, and around 2.4% rests with the top ten. CDR1 and CDR2 from the germline V gene are SNHLY and FYNNEI. This CDR3 is built from 15 residues. Unmatched junction bases numbered 6, after V lost 2 bases and J lost 4 bases. This sequence joins TRBV2 and TRBJ1-1; TRBD1 matches 8 bases. The receptor's source is a human donor in a cohort sampled during active COVID-19. Material: peripheral blood. The CDR3 spells CASSESRTGPTEAFF. Written as DNA, the CDR3 is TGTGCCAGCAGTGAAAGTAGGACAGGGCCCACTGAAGCTTTCTTT.